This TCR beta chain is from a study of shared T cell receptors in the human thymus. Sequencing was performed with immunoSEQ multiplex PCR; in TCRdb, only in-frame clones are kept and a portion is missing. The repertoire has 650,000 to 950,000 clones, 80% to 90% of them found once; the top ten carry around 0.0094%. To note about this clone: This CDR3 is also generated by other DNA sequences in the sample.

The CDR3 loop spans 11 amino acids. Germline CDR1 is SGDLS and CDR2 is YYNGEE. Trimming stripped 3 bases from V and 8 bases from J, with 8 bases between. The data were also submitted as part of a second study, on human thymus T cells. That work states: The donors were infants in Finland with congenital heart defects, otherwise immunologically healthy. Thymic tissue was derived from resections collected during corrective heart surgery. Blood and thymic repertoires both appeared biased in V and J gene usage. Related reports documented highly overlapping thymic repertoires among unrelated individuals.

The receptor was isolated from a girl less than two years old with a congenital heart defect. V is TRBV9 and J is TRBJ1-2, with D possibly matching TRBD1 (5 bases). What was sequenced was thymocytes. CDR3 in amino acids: CASSAGYGYTF. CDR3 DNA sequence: TGTGCCAGCAGCGCAGGGTACGGCTACACCTTC.